This T cell receptor beta chain appears in the sequencing data of a study of blood T cells in healthy people across ages. In terms of origin and age, donors were healthy Caucasian individuals from Russia aged about 6 to 95. Per sample, no less than 5.5 micrograms of total RNA were extracted. The authors ran a second PCR of 7 to 11 cycles using a sample-barcoded 5' primer and a J-beta primer mix. TCRdb used MiXCR to reprocess the 5' RACE reads, holding one entry per CDR3 protein. Of 1.5 million to 2 million distinct CDR3 sequences listed, just under 50% are singletons. The CDR3 spans 18 residues. The ends were cut back, 3 bases at V and 4 bases at J, with 24 bases in the middle. Germline values: CDR1 MDHEN, CDR2 SYDVKM.

The receptor was isolated from a woman aged 40 to 50 in good health. This chain joins TRBV28 and TRBJ1-2; D unresolved. Sequencing was performed on blood. In nucleotides, the CDR3 is TGTGCCAGCAGTTTTTGGAGTGGGCAGGCCGAGCTACCCTATGGCTACACCTTC. Its translation: CASSFWSGQAELPYGYTF.